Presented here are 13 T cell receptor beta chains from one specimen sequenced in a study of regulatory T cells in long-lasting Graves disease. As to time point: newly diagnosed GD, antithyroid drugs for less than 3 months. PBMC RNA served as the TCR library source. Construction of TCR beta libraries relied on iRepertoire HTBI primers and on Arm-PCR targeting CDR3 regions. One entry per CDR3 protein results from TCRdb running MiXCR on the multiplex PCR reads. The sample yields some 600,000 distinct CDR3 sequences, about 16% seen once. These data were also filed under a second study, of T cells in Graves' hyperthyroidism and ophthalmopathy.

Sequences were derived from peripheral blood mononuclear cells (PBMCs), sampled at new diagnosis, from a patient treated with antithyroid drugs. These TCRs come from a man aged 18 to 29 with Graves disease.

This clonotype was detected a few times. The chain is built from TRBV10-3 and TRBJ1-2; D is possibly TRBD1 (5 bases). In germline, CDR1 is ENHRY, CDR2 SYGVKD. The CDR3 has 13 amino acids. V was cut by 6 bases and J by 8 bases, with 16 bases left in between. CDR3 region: CAIRPQGGRGYTF. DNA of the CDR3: TGTGCCATCAGACCTCAGGGAGGTCGGGGCTACACCTTC.

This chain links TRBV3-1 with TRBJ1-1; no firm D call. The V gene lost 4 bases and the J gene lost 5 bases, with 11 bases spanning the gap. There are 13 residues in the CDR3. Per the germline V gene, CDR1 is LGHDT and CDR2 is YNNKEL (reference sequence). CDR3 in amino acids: CASSLMLETEAFF. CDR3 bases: TGTGCCAGCAGCCTCATGCTCGAGACTGAAGCTTTCTTT.

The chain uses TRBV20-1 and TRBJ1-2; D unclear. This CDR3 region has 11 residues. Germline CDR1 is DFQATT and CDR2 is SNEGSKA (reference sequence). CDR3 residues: CSAPGDYGYTF. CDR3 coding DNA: TGCAGCGCCCCCGGGGATTATGGCTACACCTTC.

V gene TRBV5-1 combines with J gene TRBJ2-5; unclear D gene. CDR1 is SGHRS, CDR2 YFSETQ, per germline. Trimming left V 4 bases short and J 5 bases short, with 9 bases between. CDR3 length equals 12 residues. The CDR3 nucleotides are TGCGCCAGCAGCGACCTTAGGGAGACCCAGTACTTC. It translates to CASSDLRETQYF. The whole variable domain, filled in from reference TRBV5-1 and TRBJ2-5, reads KAGVTQTPRYLIKTRGQQVTLSCSPISGHRSVSWYQQTPGQGLQFLFEYFSETQRNKGNFPGRFSGRQFSNSRSEMNVSTLELGDSALYLCASSDLRETQYFGPGTRLLVL.

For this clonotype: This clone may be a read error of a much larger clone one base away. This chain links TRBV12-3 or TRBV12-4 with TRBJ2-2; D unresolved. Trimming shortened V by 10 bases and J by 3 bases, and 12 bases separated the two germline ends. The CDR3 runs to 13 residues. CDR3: CATLRKDTGELFF. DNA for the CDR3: TGTGCCACCCTCCGGAAGGACACCGGGGAGCTGTTTTTT.

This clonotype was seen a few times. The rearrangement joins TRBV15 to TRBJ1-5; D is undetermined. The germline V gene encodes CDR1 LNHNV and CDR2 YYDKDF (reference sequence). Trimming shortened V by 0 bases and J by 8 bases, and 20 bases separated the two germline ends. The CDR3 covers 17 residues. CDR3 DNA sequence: TGTGCCACCAGCAGAGAGCTCGCTTGGGTCTCCGCGGAGCCCCAGCATTTT. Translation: CATSRELAWVSAEPQHF.

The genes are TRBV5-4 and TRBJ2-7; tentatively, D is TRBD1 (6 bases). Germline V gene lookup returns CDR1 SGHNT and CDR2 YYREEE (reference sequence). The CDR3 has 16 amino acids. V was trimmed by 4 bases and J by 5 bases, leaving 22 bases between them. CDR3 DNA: TGTGCCAGCAGCAGCCACGCGGCCACAGGGCCCGACGAGCAGTACTTC. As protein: CASSSHAATGPDEQYF.

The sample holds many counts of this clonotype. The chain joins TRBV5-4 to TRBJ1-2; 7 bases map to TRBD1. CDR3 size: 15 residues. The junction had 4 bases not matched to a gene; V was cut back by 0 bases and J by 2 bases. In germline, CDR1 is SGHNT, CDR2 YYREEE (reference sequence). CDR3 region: CASSLGDRENYGYTF. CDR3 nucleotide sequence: TGTGCCAGCAGCTTGGGTGACAGGGAGAACTATGGCTACACCTTC. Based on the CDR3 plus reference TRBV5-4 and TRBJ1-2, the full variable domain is ETGVTQSPTHLIKTRGQQVTLRCSSQSGHNTVSWYQQALGQGPQFIFQYYREEENGRGNFPPRFSGLQFPNYSSELNVNALELDDSALYLCASSLGDRENYGYTFGSGTRLTVV.

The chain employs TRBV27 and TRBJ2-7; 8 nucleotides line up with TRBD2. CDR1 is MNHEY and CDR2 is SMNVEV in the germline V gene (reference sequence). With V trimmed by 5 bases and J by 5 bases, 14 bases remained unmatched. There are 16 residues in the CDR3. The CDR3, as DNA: TGTGCCAGCAGTCCCGACACCGGACTAGCCGCTAACGAGCAGTACTTC. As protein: CASSPDTGLAANEQYF.

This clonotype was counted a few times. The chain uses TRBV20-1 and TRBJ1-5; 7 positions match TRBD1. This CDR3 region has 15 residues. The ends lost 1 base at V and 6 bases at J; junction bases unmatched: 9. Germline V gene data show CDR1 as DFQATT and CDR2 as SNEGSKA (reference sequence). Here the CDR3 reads CSARVTGAASQPQHF. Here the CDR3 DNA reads TGCAGTGCTAGAGTTACAGGGGCGGCATCTCAGCCCCAGCATTTT.

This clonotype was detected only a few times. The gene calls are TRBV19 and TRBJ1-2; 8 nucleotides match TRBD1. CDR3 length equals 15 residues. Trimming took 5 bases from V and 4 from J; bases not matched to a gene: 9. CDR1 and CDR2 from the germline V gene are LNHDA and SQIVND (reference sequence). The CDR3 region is CASSVQDRGIYGYTF. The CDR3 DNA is TGTGCCAGTAGTGTGCAAGACAGGGGTATCTATGGCTACACCTTC.

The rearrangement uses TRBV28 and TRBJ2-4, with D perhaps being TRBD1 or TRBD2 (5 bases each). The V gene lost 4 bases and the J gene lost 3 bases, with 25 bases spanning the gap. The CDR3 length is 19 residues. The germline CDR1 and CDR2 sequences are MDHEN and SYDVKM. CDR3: CASSYPGAVRDRVKNIQYF. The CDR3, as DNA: TGTGCCAGCAGTTATCCCGGGGCCGTTCGTGATAGGGTCAAAAACATTCAGTACTTC.

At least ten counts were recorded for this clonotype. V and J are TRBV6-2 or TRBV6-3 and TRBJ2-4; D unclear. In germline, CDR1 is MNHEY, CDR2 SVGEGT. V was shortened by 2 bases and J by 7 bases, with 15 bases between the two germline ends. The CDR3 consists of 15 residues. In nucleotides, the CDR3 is TGTGCCAGCAGTTACGGGGTCGAATTGGGGAACATTCAGTACTTC. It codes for CASSYGVELGNIQYF.